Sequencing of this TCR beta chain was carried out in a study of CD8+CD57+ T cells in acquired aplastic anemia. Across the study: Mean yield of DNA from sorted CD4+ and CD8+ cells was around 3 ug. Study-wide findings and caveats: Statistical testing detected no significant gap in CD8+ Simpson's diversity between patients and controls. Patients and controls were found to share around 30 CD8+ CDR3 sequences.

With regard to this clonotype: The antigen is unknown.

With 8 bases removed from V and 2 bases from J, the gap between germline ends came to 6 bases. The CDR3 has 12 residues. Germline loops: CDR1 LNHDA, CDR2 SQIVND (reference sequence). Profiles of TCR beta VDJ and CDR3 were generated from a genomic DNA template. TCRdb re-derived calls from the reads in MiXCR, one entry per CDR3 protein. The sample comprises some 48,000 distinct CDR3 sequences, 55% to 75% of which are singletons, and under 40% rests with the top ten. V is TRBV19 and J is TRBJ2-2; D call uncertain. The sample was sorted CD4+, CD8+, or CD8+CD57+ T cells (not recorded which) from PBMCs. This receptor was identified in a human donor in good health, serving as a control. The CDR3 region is CASGINTGELFF. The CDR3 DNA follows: TGTGCCAGTGGCATCAACACCGGGGAGCTGTTTTTT.